This section outlines one TCR beta chain sequence together with its context. The target of this receptor is not known. No base qualities exist here, and no much larger clone lies one base off it. The CDR3 regions of human TCRbeta chains were analyzed by immunosequencing. The original methods were these. Repertoire TCRs were matched against a reference library of SARS-CoV-2-specific TCRs generated with the MIRA antigen-specificity platform. Breadth meant the fraction of unique TCRs that were SARS-CoV-2-associated, whereas depth meant the fraction of total T cells that were SARS-CoV-2-associated. Using the MIRA data, each spike-specific TCR was assigned both to the spike region to which the TCR was reactive and to a CD4 or CD8 class. Log10-transformed breadth and depth values were compared by one-way ANOVA with Sidak's multiple comparisons tests. Not all clones reach the TCRdb copy of this immuneACCESS table, which keeps in-frame sequences only. Checked studies attribute under half of the gap to unresolved V genes and leave the rest unexplained. That table gives V, J and clone size, and the DNA gave D and trimming. Within this sample are 150,000 to 200,000 clones, with about 91% of them counted one time only. The top ten clones comprise roughly 1.4% of the sample.

The junction carries 12 bases between V and J, which are trimmed by 1 base and 8 bases respectively. The CDR3 sequence holds 13 residues, the cysteine and phenylalanine included. Kept here is only the CDR3 DNA, which spans 39 bases and is read in frame from base 1. The germline V gene gives CDR1 as SGHDT and CDR2 as YYEEEE. The sample belongs to a study of T cell responses to AZD1222 COVID-19 vaccine listed by TCRdb under 2021. At the level of the whole study: TCR sequencing covered about 230 trial participants: 200 to 210 given two doses of AZD1222 and about 26 given two doses of MenACWY control vaccine. Trial participants were enrolled by age into 18-55, 56-69 and 70-plus year subgroups, with around 150, 28 and 57 TCR-sequenced participants respectively.

The intended sense of this specimen's time point label: about 28 days (+/-7) after the second vaccine dose. Because spike-specific TCR depth and breadth did not differ between the two schedules, AZD1222 recipients who got a second dose at roughly 4 weeks were pooled with those who got a second dose at roughly 12 weeks. Samples from vaccinated people were obtained from the UK trials COV001 and COV002, which included a single-blind randomized controlled phase 2/3 trial of AZD1222 (ChAdOx1 nCoV-19) in healthy adults. Trial participant PBMC samples were collected at day 0 and day 28 after the second dose for TCRbeta chain sequencing. What the research found in general, with its limitations: Only five to seven AZD1222 recipients were SARS-CoV-2 seropositive at baseline, limiting conclusions about previously exposed vaccinees. A significant rise in spike-specific TCR breadth and depth was observed after two AZD1222 doses relative to day 0 and relative to MenACWY recipients. In the small 56-69-year group, the increase in depth fell short of significance, most likely because of low power. Most participants were white British and females outnumbered males, and the authors suggested that clonal diversity may have been underestimated. The whole spike protein was spanned by vaccine-associated CD4 TCRs, and dominant responses were seen in regions 160-218 and 743-854. Reportedly, almost half of the unique spike-specific TCRs recognized epitopes lying outside the regions that are mutated in the B.1.351 and B.1.1.7 variants. Because no day 14 peak-response samples were available, repertoires were characterized only after the peak T cell response.

In this chain, TRBV5-6 is recombined with TRBJ1-1, with the D gene call left open. This clonotype originated in an adult who received the AZD1222 COVID-19 vaccine. Sequenced here: peripheral blood, sampled 28 days after the second AZD1222 dose. CDR3 region: CASSLIGQGEAFF. In nucleotide form, the sequence is TGTGCCAGCAGCTTGATAGGGCAAGGGGAAGCTTTCTTT.